This T cell receptor (beta chain) was recovered during a study of T cell repertoires in cytomegalovirus infection. Background on the study: Public TCR beta signatures provided an indication of both CMV infection and a matching HLA type. General study findings and limits: Cumulated frequencies of public TCR beta families served to identify carriers of CMV plus the relevant HLA. Predominance within the ex vivo response was attributable to HLA-C-restricted CMV-specific TCR beta clonotypes.

This CDR3 spans 15 amino acids. Trimming pared 0 bases from V and 2 bases from J, leaving 11 bases between. Per the germline V gene, CDR1 is SGHRS and CDR2 is YFSETQ. One entry per CDR3 protein results from TCRdb running MiXCR on the reads. The table includes roughly 230,000 distinct CDR3 sequences, 12% detected once. On this clonotype itself: What it binds is not known.

Material for sequencing was PBMCs. The genes are TRBV5-1 and TRBJ1-1; unclear D gene. The TCR sequence derives from a human donor in good health (CMV status not recorded). Some clones in this sample may be carry-over from other donors' samples. This CDR3 reads CASSLGGSQNTEAFF. In DNA form, the CDR3 reads TGCGCCAGCAGCTTGGGAGGCAGCCAAAACACTGAAGCTTTCTTT.